Following are 14 T cell receptor beta chains from one sample sequenced in a study of CD8 T cells in Susac syndrome. It was with random hexamers that roughly 0.5 to 1 ug RNA was reverse transcribed. TCRdb called the immunoSEQ multiplex PCR reads again in MiXCR, with one record for every CDR3 protein. Here the sample spans more than 150,000 distinct CDR3 sequences, approximately 95% being singletons. What was sequenced was CD4+ T cells from PBMCs. The receptors derive from a human donor with Susac syndrome.

The V call is TRBV7-8, the J call TRBJ2-7; 7 bases line up with TRBD1. Trimming removed 5 bases from V and 0 bases from J; junction bases left unmatched: 10. CDR3 size: 16 residues. Germline loops: CDR1 SGHVS, CDR2 FQNEAQ. CDR3 protein: CASSPLTGAFSYEQYF. Here the CDR3 DNA reads TGTGCCAGCAGCCCTCTCACAGGGGCTTTCTCCTACGAGCAGTACTTC.

CDR3 DNA sequence: TGTGCCAGCAGTCCTTCGGACAGGGCAACTTTCTTT. This codes for CASSPSDRATFF. The rearrangement links TRBV12-3 or TRBV12-4 to TRBJ1-1; 8 bases are shared with TRBD1. CDR3 length: 12 residues. Germline trimming cut 5 bases from V and 12 bases from J; bases unmatched to any gene: 8.

This chain's CDR3 is CASSAARLAGQETQYF. The DNA of the CDR3 is TGTGCCAGCAGCGCGGCGCGACTAGCGGGGCAAGAGACCCAGTACTTC. The chain is built from TRBV11-3 and TRBJ2-5; 11 nucleotides line up with TRBD2. This CDR3 comprises 16 residues. Germline values: CDR1 SGHNT, CDR2 YENEEA. V was pared by 5 bases and J by 2 bases, with 7 bases of the junction left unmatched. The full variable domain, in which reference TRBV11-3 and TRBJ2-5 provide the parts outside the CDR3, is EAGVVQSPRYKIIEKKQPVAFWCNPISGHNTLYWYLQNLGQGPELLIRYENEEAVDDSQLPKDRFSAERLKGVDSTLKIQPAELGDSAVYLCASSAARLAGQETQYFGPGTRLLVL.

The CDR3 DNA reads as TGTGCCAGCAGTACACTCCGGGACAGCCCCTACGAGCAGTACTTC. Its protein product is CASSTLRDSPYEQYF. The chain has TRBV6-5 and TRBJ2-7; 7 bases line up with TRBD1. Germline V lookup: CDR1 MNHEY, CDR2 SVGAGI. The CDR3 sequence is 15 residues long. V was pared by 5 bases and J by 2 bases, with 9 bases of the junction left unmatched.

V gene TRBV3-1 combines with J gene TRBJ2-3, with unresolved D. This CDR3 has 16 amino acids. V dropped 0 bases and J dropped 2 bases, with 12 bases sitting between them. Germline values: CDR1 LGHDT, CDR2 YNNKEL (reference sequence). The CDR3 protein is CASSQDDPAATDTQYF. For the CDR3, the DNA is TGTGCCAGCAGCCAAGATGATCCGGCGGCCACAGATACGCAGTATTTT.

J is TRBJ1-3 and V is TRBV9; D is possibly TRBD1 (5 bases). Trimming took 4 bases from V and 0 from J, leaving 8 bases between them. The CDR3 is made up of 14 amino acids. Germline V gene lookup returns CDR1 SGDLS and CDR2 YYNGEE. CDR3 sequence reads: CASSLDSSGNTIYF. CDR3 coding DNA: TGTGCCAGCAGCTTAGACAGCTCTGGAAACACCATATATTTT.

V is TRBV30 and J is TRBJ2-5; perhaps TRBD2 as D (6 bases). There are 13 residues in the CDR3. The ends were cut back, 2 bases at V and 5 bases at J, with 12 bases in the middle. Germline assignment: CDR1 GTSNPN and CDR2 SVGIG (reference sequence). CDR3 sequence (DNA): TGTGCCTGGAGTAGACTAGTCCCGGAGACCCAGTACTTC. This sequence encodes CAWSRLVPETQYF.

The J gene is TRBJ2-5, the V gene TRBV20-1, with D perhaps matching TRBD1 or TRBD2 (5 bases each). The CDR3 extends over 12 amino acids. V was trimmed by 5 bases and J by 5 bases, leaving 12 bases between them. Germline-derived CDR1 and CDR2 are DFQATT and SNEGSKA (reference sequence). CDR3 DNA sequence: TGCAGTGCTCGCAGGGACGGGGAGACCCAGTACTTC. This encodes CSARRDGETQYF.

The chain couples TRBV5-6 to TRBJ1-5; no clear D. Germline CDR1 SGHDT, CDR2 YYEEEE. Trimming left V 3 bases short and J 4 bases short, with 11 bases between. The CDR3 runs 14 residues. The CDR3 loop is CASSSGLENQPQHF. The CDR3 bases are TGTGCCAGCAGCTCCGGGCTGGAAAATCAGCCCCAGCATTTT.

The V call is TRBV28, the J call TRBJ2-1, with 14 nucleotides matching TRBD2. Looked up from germline, CDR1 is MDHEN and CDR2 is SYDVKM. Trimming took 4 bases from V and 6 from J; bases not matched to a gene: 5. CDR3 length: 16 residues. CDR3 protein: CASSSLGLAGGNEQFF. DNA for the CDR3: TGTGCCAGCAGTTCCCTAGGACTAGCGGGGGGCAATGAGCAGTTCTTC.

The chain uses TRBV20-1 and TRBJ2-5, with D unclear. Germline V gives CDR1 DFQATT, CDR2 SNEGSKA (reference sequence). Trimming removed 5 bases from V and 5 bases from J, with 12 bases in between. The CDR3 sequence is 12 residues long. Here the CDR3 reads CSAQYRRETQYF. CDR3 DNA: TGCAGTGCTCAGTATCGTCGGGAGACCCAGTACTTC.

The rearrangement uses TRBV4-1 and TRBJ2-5, with TRBD1 matching 8 bases. After removal of 1 base from V and 9 bases from J, the junction contained 10 bases not matched to a gene. This CDR3 has 15 amino acids. Germline CDR1 and CDR2: MGHRA and YSYEKL. CDR3 sequence reads: CASSQVVRTGKAQYF. The DNA for the CDR3 is TGCGCCAGCAGCCAAGTAGTGCGGACAGGGAAGGCCCAGTACTTC.

The V and J genes are TRBV5-1 and TRBJ1-4; D is perhaps TRBD1 (5 bases). This CDR3 region has 15 residues. The germline V and J ends were trimmed by 3 bases and 3 bases, with 12 bases remaining between them. Germline-derived CDR1 and CDR2 are SGHRS and YFSETQ. This CDR3 reads CASSWGTAANEKLFF. In nucleotides, the CDR3 is TGCGCCAGCAGCTGGGGGACCGCTGCTAATGAAAAACTGTTTTTT.

The CDR3 is CASSPLTNTGELFF. Here the CDR3 DNA reads TGTGCCAGTAGCCCCCTCACGAACACCGGGGAGCTGTTTTTT. The genes are TRBV19 and TRBJ2-2; no firm D call. The length of the CDR3 is 14 residues. CDR1 and CDR2 (germline): LNHDA, SQIVND (reference sequence). Trimming pared 6 bases from V and 0 bases from J, leaving 8 bases between.